This T cell receptor (beta chain) was documented in a study of cytomegalovirus exposure and HLA in healthy donors. This clone showed up just a few times. The PCR employed 60 Vbeta primers together with 13 Jbeta primers. The data were produced by immunoSEQ multiplex PCR, yet TCRdb's version contains in-frame clones alone and is incomplete. The repertoire holds around 130,000 clones, with 8% to 9.5% as singletons. Germline V gene data show CDR1 as SGHNT and CDR2 as YYREEE (reference sequence). This CDR3 region has 15 residues. Trimming stripped 0 bases from V and 4 bases from J, with 13 bases between. The chain is built from TRBV5-4 and TRBJ1-2; tentatively, D is TRBD1 (5 bases). Sequencing was performed on PBMCs. The receptor was isolated from a man aged 35 to 55 in good health and CMV-seronegative. CDR3 residues: CASSLDPGEGYGYTF. In DNA form, the CDR3 reads TGTGCCAGCAGCTTGGATCCGGGGGAGGGCTATGGCTACACCTTC.